This T cell receptor beta chain was retrieved from a study of blood T cell repertoires in COVID-19. The overall study: The analysed material was cDNA or gDNA that came from T cells, B-cell-depleted T cells, or PBMCs.

The CDR3 length is 17 residues. CDR1 and CDR2 from the germline V gene are ENHRY and SYGVKD. The V gene end was trimmed by 3 bases and the J gene end by 2 bases; junction bases not matched to a gene: 9. In the original workflow: For nucleated cells, counts were estimated from reference gene primer amplification. Data came from immunoSEQ multiplex PCR; TCRdb stores just in-frame clones and leaves some out. V and J calls and clone size are as listed in that table; D and trimming were resolved from the DNA. The table has 9,500 to 10,000 clones, 70% to 80% seen once. Sequencing was carried out using peripheral blood. The V call is TRBV10-3, the J call TRBJ2-7; TRBD1 matches at 11 bases. The source of this sequence is a human donor in a cohort sampled during active COVID-19. CDR3 coding DNA: TGTGCCATCAGTGACCCTTGGGACAGGGGGGACCCCTACGAGCAGTACTTC. It encodes CAISDPWDRGDPYEQYF.